This entry lists 21 T cell receptor beta chains sequenced from one sample in a study of OX40 agonist ivuxolimab in advanced cancers. Repertoires were generated with immunoSEQ multiplex PCR, while TCRdb's copy carries only in-frame clones and drops some. Found here are 90,000 or so clones, roughly nine tenths of them singletons; the top ten hold roughly 1.1%. The material sequenced was CD4+ or CD8+ T cells sorted from blood, taken in a trial of the OX40 agonist ivuxolimab. These receptors were taken from an adult with an advanced solid tumor such as melanoma, head and neck, liver or kidney cancer.

V and J are TRBV28 and TRBJ2-1; D perhaps matches TRBD2 (6 bases). CDR3 length: 14 residues. The germline CDR1 and CDR2 sequences are MDHEN and SYDVKM. V was shortened by 2 bases and J by 7 bases, with 12 bases between the two germline ends. CDR3 amino acids: CASSLRRGLNEQFF. CDR3 DNA: TGTGCCAGCAGTTTACGGCGGGGTCTGAATGAGCAGTTCTTC.

The chain uses TRBV7-9 and TRBJ2-5; D is uncertain. In germline, CDR1 is SEHNR, CDR2 FQNEAQ (reference sequence). V gave up 5 bases and J gave up 4 bases, with 5 bases separating them. This CDR3 is built from 11 residues. This chain's CDR3 is CASSPSETQYF. CDR3 in DNA: TGTGCCAGCAGCCCCTCAGAGACCCAGTACTTC. Supplemented by reference TRBV7-9 and TRBJ2-5, the full variable domain reads DTGVSQNPRHKITKRGQNVTFRCDPISEHNRLYWYRQTLGQGPEFLTYFQNEAQLEKSRLLSDRFSAERPKGSFSTLEIQRTEQGDSAMYLCASSPSETQYFGPGTRLLVL.

This clone was detected only a few times. J is TRBJ1-5 and V is TRBV19; 8 nucleotides match TRBD1. This CDR3 comprises 16 residues. Germline CDR1 is LNHDA and CDR2 is SQIVND (reference sequence). Losses at the gene ends were 4 bases for V and 7 bases for J; bases not matched to a gene: 12. CDR3 DNA: TGTGCCAGTAGTAGGACAGGGCGGGCACAATGGCAGCCCCAGCATTTT. Protein: CASSRTGRAQWQPQHF. The complete variable domain, with remaining parts taken from reference TRBV19 and TRBJ1-5, reads DGGITQSPKYLFRKEGQNVTLSCEQNLNHDAMYWYRQDPGQGLRLIYYSQIVNDFQKGDIAEGYSVSREKKESFPLTVTSAQKNPTAFYLCASSRTGRAQWQPQHFGDGTRLSIL.

V is TRBV19 and J is TRBJ1-2; D perhaps matches TRBD1 (5 bases). V lost 5 bases to trimming and J lost 0 bases, with 10 bases between them. Germline loops: CDR1 LNHDA, CDR2 SQIVND (reference sequence). This CDR3 is 14 amino acids long. The CDR3 sequence is CASSPSGTNYGYTF. DNA of the CDR3: TGTGCCAGTAGTCCGTCAGGGACTAACTATGGCTACACCTTC.

This sequence joins TRBV29-1 and TRBJ2-3; no clear D. The germline gives CDR1 SQVTM, CDR2 ANQGSEA. The ends were cut back, 3 bases at V and 0 bases at J, with 7 bases in the middle. The CDR3 has 13 amino acids. CDR3 in DNA: TGCAGCGTTGAGGCGTTTAGCACAGATACGCAGTATTTT. Encoded protein: CSVEAFSTDTQYF.

The CDR3 region has the DNA TGTGCCAGCAGAGATTCAGGCGACTATGGCTACACCTTC. This translates into CASRDSGDYGYTF. V and J are TRBV5-6 and TRBJ1-2; D uncertain. This CDR3 spans 13 amino acids. The V gene's germline CDR1 is SGHDT and CDR2 YYEEEE. V was clipped by 5 bases and J by 3 bases, with 11 bases between them.

V and J are TRBV10-3 and TRBJ2-5; maybe TRBD1 (6 bases). Germline V gives CDR1 ENHRY, CDR2 SYGVKD. The CDR3 is made up of 14 amino acids. The V end was cut by 7 bases, the J end by 7 bases, with 19 bases between. CDR3 DNA sequence: TGTGCCATCACCCGTTCCGGGACACAGGGGACCCAGTACTTC. It codes for CAITRSGTQGTQYF.

This chain links TRBV6-1 with TRBJ2-1; 9 bases align to TRBD2. The CDR3 contains 14 residues. V trimming: 8 bases; J trimming: 6 bases; junction bases outside the gene matches: 8. The germline gives CDR1 MNHNS, CDR2 SASEGT. Here the CDR3 reads CASEKREAGNEQFF. CDR3 DNA sequence: TGTGCCAGCGAGAAGCGGGAGGCGGGCAATGAGCAGTTCTTC.

This clone was counted between two and nine times. The CDR3 loop is CASRPDATNEKLFF. The CDR3 nucleotides are TGTGCCAGCAGACCCGATGCAACTAATGAAAAACTGTTTTTT. The rearrangement links TRBV6-1 to TRBJ1-4; unclear D gene. Germline V gives CDR1 MNHNS, CDR2 SASEGT. The CDR3 extends over 14 amino acids. Trimming pared 6 bases from V and 0 bases from J, leaving 8 bases between.

The V call is TRBV6-6, the J call TRBJ2-1, with unresolved D. From germline, CDR1 is MNHNY and CDR2 SVGAGI (reference sequence). The V gene lost 5 bases and the J gene lost 4 bases, with 12 bases spanning the gap. The CDR3 spans 14 residues. The chain's CDR3 is CASSPLGSYNEQFF. CDR3 nucleotides: TGTGCCAGCAGTCCGCTGGGGTCTTACAATGAGCAGTTCTTC.

This sequence joins TRBV10-1 and TRBJ2-7; D is undetermined. Germline CDR1 WNHNN, CDR2 SYGVQD (reference sequence). CDR3 length: 13 residues. Trimming cost V 2 bases and J 5 bases, with 10 bases left between them. The CDR3 loop is CASSELGSHEQYF. The DNA for the CDR3 is TGCGCCAGCAGTGAGCTAGGTAGCCACGAGCAGTACTTC.

This sequence joins TRBV25-1 and TRBJ2-7, with TRBD1 identical over 8 bases. The CDR3 is 13 residues long. Trimming at V came to 8 bases and at J to 5 bases, leaving 8 bases not matched to a gene. Germline V gene lookup returns CDR1 MGHDK and CDR2 SYGVNS. The CDR3 reads CASQRQGFNEQYF. CDR3 in DNA: TGTGCCAGCCAACGACAGGGGTTCAACGAGCAGTACTTC.

The chain joins TRBV6-1 to TRBJ2-2, with D unclear. V dropped 7 bases and J dropped 1 base, with 4 bases sitting between them. The CDR3 runs to 12 residues. Germline CDR1 MNHNS, CDR2 SASEGT. The CDR3 loop is CASKQNTGELFF. DNA of the CDR3: TGTGCCAGCAAACAGAACACCGGGGAGCTGTTTTTT.

The V gene is TRBV5-1, the J gene TRBJ2-4; 7 nucleotides match TRBD2. CDR1 and CDR2 (germline): SGHRS, YFSETQ. J was trimmed by 8 bases and V by 1 base; bases with no gene match: 9. There are 15 residues in the CDR3. The CDR3 DNA is TGCGCCAGCAGCTTGTGGGCAGGACTAGGGGACATTCAGTACTTC. Translating it yields CASSLWAGLGDIQYF.

The chain has TRBV5-1 and TRBJ1-2, with 9 positions matching TRBD1. This CDR3 comprises 15 residues. The V and J ends lost 4 bases and 2 bases, in that order; junction bases with no gene match: 6. Germline V gives CDR1 SGHRS, CDR2 YFSETQ. The CDR3 DNA is TGCGCCAGCAGCACGGGACAGGGATCAAACTATGGCTACACCTTC. It translates to CASSTGQGSNYGYTF.

J is TRBJ1-5 and V is TRBV2; no clear D gene. The length of the CDR3 is 12 residues. Germline V CDR1 and CDR2: SNHLY, FYNNEI. Trimming removed 4 bases from V and 11 bases from J, with 12 bases in between. The CDR3 DNA sequence: TGTGCCAGCAGTGCCCCAAGGCAGGCCCAGCATTTT. Encoded protein: CASSAPRQAQHF.

This chain links TRBV7-9 with TRBJ2-7, with D possibly matching TRBD1 (5 bases). Trimming removed 3 bases from V and 2 bases from J, with 11 bases in between. This CDR3 comprises 14 residues. Germline V gene data show CDR1 as SEHNR and CDR2 as FQNEAQ (reference sequence). The CDR3 spells CASSFTGVTYEQYF. The CDR3 region has the DNA TGTGCCAGCAGCTTCACAGGCGTAACCTACGAGCAGTACTTC.

The chain joins TRBV6-5 to TRBJ1-2, with a possible D match to TRBD1 (6 bases). Germline V gives CDR1 MNHEY, CDR2 SVGAGI. The V gene lost 6 bases and the J gene lost 7 bases, with 15 bases spanning the gap. The CDR3 consists of 13 residues. Here the CDR3 DNA reads TGTGCCAGCAGCCCCCGACAGGTGGGTGGCTACACCTTC. Translated, it gives CASSPRQVGGYTF.

The genes are TRBV19 and TRBJ1-1; possibly TRBD1 for D (6 bases). The CDR3 totals 14 residues. Germline-derived CDR1 and CDR2 are LNHDA and SQIVND (reference sequence). Trimming shortened V by 3 bases and J by 2 bases, and 10 bases separated the two germline ends. CDR3 sequence (DNA): TGTGCCAGTAGTATTTTGGGGGCTAACACTGAAGCTTTCTTT. Translating it yields CASSILGANTEAFF.

A single count supports this clone. V usage is TRBV7-9 and J usage is TRBJ2-5; 7 nucleotides agree with TRBD1. Germline V CDR1 and CDR2: SEHNR, FQNEAQ (reference sequence). V was pared by 4 bases and J by 3 bases, with 14 bases of the junction left unmatched. The CDR3 extends over 17 amino acids. CDR3 sequence reads: CASSSRTGTALKETQYF. CDR3 in DNA: TGTGCCAGCAGCTCCCGAACCGGGACAGCCTTAAAAGAGACCCAGTACTTC.

The chain joins TRBV21-1 to TRBJ1-6; the table's D gene call, TRBD1, was not cross checked with the DNA. TRBV21-1 constitutes a pseudogene. The CDR3 consists of 15 residues. The CDR3 loop is CASSGIDRDWSPLHF. In DNA, the CDR3 is TGTGCCAGCAGCGGAATCGACAGGGATTGGTCACCCCTCCACTTT.